These T cell receptor beta chains were read from a single sample in a study of Graves' ophthalmopathy and Graves' hyperthyroidism. TCRdb ran MiXCR on the multiplex PCR reads and lists one entry per CDR3 protein. The sample includes more than 1,000,000 distinct CDR3 sequences, about two fifths of them seen just once. The sequencing sample was made of peripheral blood or thyroid tissue (not recorded which). The receptors here all came from an adult man with Graves' hyperthyroidism. Each CDR3 is given with its conserved first and last residue. A D gene is named only where the DNA matches it firmly. Size tells how often a clone was seen (once, few, many) or the class of an expanded clone, and some rows leave it out.

.	TRBJ2-7	TRBD2	TRBV2	CAWSVWLAGSYEQYF	TGTGCCTGGAGTGTCTGGCTAGCGGGATCCTACGAGCAGTACTTC
.	TRBJ1-2	TRBD1	TRBV4-1	CASSQAGQGLANYGYTF	TGCGCCAGCAGCCAGGCGGGACAGGGGCTGGCTAACTATGGCTACACCTTC
.	TRBJ2-5	TRBD1	TRBV10-3	CARRTGVAETQYF	TGTGCCAGAAGGACAGGGGTGGCAGAGACCCAGTACTTC
.	TRBJ2-7	TRBD1	TRBV5-6	CASSSTGTGRAYEQYF	TGTGCCAGCAGCTCCACCGGGACAGGGAGAGCCTACGAGCAGTACTTC
many	TRBJ2-2	TRBD2	TRBV29-1	CSGGPGLAGVGTGELFF	TGCAGCGGCGGCCCGGGACTAGCGGGAGTCGGCACCGGGGAGCTGTTTTTT
.	TRBJ1-5	.	TRBV10-3	CASISGQGNHNQPQHF	TGTGCCAGCATCTCCGGGCAGGGCAACCACAATCAGCCCCAGCATTTT
few	TRBJ2-7	TRBD1	TRBV7-8	CASSLSGQSIGQYF	TGTGCCAGCAGCTTATCGGGACAGAGTATAGGGCAGTACTTC
few	TRBJ2-7	TRBD2	TRBV20-1	CSARILAGGPSGEQYF	TGCAGTGCTAGGATACTAGCGGGAGGGCCCTCGGGAGAGCAGTACTTC
few	TRBJ1-4	.	TRBV5-5	CASSVDPGGVEKLFF	TGTGCCAGCAGTGTCGATCCGGGCGGAGTAGAAAAACTGTTTTTT
few	TRBJ2-7	TRBD1	TRBV9	CASSQVKGTGSYEQYF	TGTGCCAGCAGCCAAGTAAAGGGGACAGGGAGCTACGAGCAGTACTTC
.	TRBJ2-5	.	TRBV4-1	CASSQEGGVQETQYF	TGCGCCAGCAGCCAAGAAGGGGGGGTACAAGAGACCCAGTACTTC
.	TRBJ1-1	TRBD1	TRBV15	CATSSGTVYTEAFF	TGTGCCACCAGCAGTGGGACAGTGTACACTGAAGCTTTCTTT
.	TRBJ1-1	.	TRBV29-1	CSVAFGATNTEAFF	.
.	TRBJ1-5	.	TRBV15	CATSRGTVGNQPQHF	TGTGCCACCAGCAGAGGAACGGTTGGAAATCAGCCCCAGCATTTT
many	TRBJ1-1	.	TRBV29-1	CSVEHGNTEAFF	TGCAGCGTTGAACATGGGAACACTGAAGCTTTCTTT
many	TRBJ1-4	.	TRBV5-1	CASSLDPRGGEKLFF	TGCGCCAGCAGCTTGGATCCCAGGGGTGGCGAAAAACTGTTTTTT